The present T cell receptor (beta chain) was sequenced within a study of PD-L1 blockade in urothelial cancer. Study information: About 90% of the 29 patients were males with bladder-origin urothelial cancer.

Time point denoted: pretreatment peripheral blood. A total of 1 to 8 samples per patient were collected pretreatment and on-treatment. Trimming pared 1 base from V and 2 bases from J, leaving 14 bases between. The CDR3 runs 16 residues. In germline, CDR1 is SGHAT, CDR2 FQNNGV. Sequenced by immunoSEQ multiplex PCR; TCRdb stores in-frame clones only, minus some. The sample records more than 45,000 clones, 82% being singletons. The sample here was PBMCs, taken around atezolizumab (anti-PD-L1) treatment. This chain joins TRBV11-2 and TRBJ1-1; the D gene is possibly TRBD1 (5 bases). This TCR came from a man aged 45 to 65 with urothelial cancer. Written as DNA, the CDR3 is TGTGCCAGCAGCTTAGTAGTAGGCAGGGCCAACACTGAAGCTTTCTTT. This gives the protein CASSLVVGRANTEAFF.